This T cell receptor (beta chain) stems from a study of blood T cell repertoires in COVID-19. Across the whole study: Acute and convalescent COVID-19 samples came from the United States, Italy and Spain. Sample material is recorded as cDNA or gDNA derived from T cells, B-cell-depleted T cells, or PBMCs.

Libraries were prepared by immunoSEQ multiplex PCR; TCRdb keeps only in-frame clonotypes and omits some of them. Of roughly 160,000 clones listed, 85% to 90% were seen once; the top ten hold approximately 7%. CDR3 length equals 10 residues. Between the trimmed V and J ends, which lost 4 bases and 6 bases, there was a span of 5 bases. Per germline, CDR1 SGHDT and CDR2 YYEEEE. The sequence derives from a man aged 50 to 59 with active or convalescent COVID-19. Sequenced material: peripheral blood. V is TRBV5-6 and J is TRBJ2-7; no clear D gene. The CDR3 DNA is TGTGCCAGCAGCCCGTTCGAGCAGTACTTC. Protein sequence: CASSPFEQYF.